This is a list of T cell receptor beta chains from one sample in a study of long-term antiretroviral therapy in people with HIV. TCRdb keeps only in-frame clones here, not all; method: immunoSEQ multiplex PCR. The data contain about 20,000 clones, about four fifths of them seen just once; the ten biggest clones take up more than 15%. Material: unsorted PBMCs, obtained 0.6 years after starting antiretroviral therapy. Source of these receptors: a young woman with HIV. CDR3s include the opening cysteine and the closing phenylalanine or tryptophan. D genes are given only for firm matches. A clone size is listed for some rows: how often the clone was seen (once, few, many), or a class if it is expanded.

j_call d_call v_call clone_size cdr3_nt cdr3_aa
TRBJ1-1 - TRBV9 - TGTGCCAGCAGCGTAGCCGGCACTGAAGCTTTCTTT CASSVAGTEAFF
TRBJ1-5 - TRBV27 - TGTGCCAGCACAGGACTTTTCGGTCAGCCCCAGCATTTT CASTGLFGQPQHF
TRBJ2-5 - TRBV9 once TGTGCCAGCAGTAAGGCGGGCGGAGGGGAGACCCAGTACTTC CASSKAGGGETQYF
TRBJ1-1 - TRBV6-4 - TGTGCCAGCAGACCTTATGGGGCGAACACTGAAGCTTTCTTT CASRPYGANTEAFF
TRBJ1-1 - TRBV27 - TGTGCCAGCAGTTTAAGTTCTGACGTCACTGAAGCTTTCTTT CASSLSSDVTEAFF
TRBJ1-3 - TRBV4-2 - TGTGCCAGCAGCCAAGATTTCGCAGGCCTACCTGGAAACACCATATATTTT CASSQDFAGLPGNTIYF
TRBJ2-1 TRBD2 TRBV6-4 - TGTGCCAGCAGTGACTCGAGCGGGGGCGGCGGTGAGCAGTTCTTC CASSDSSGGGGEQFF
TRBJ2-3 TRBD2 TRBV4-2 - TGTGCCAGCAGCCAGCGAGCGGGAGTGGGTTATGGCACAGATACGCAGTATTTT CASSQRAGVGYGTDTQYF
TRBJ2-1 TRBD2 TRBV5-1 - TGCGCCAGCAGCCTCCCCGGGACTAGCGGTTACAATGAGCAGTTCTTC CASSLPGTSGYNEQFF
TRBJ2-5 - TRBV2 - TGTGCCAGCAGTGAAGAGGAGCGGGAGACCCAGTACTTC CASSEEERETQYF
TRBJ1-1 - TRBV9 medium-sized TGTGCCAGCAGCGAAGAACAAGGAATCCTATTAGGCACTGAAGCTTTCTTT CASSEEQGILLGTEAFF
TRBJ1-4 TRBD1 TRBV5-4 - TGTGCCAGCAGCTTGGCCCAGGGGGAAGAAAAACTGTTTTTT CASSLAQGEEKLFF
TRBJ2-7 TRBD2 TRBV4-1 - TGCGCCAGCAGCCAAGTGGAAGGACTAGCGGGTGAGAACGAGCAGTACTTC CASSQVEGLAGENEQYF
TRBJ1-3 - TRBV14 - TGTGCCAGCAGCCAAGGACTGCCCGGCTCTGGAAACACCATATATTTT CASSQGLPGSGNTIYF
TRBJ1-1 - TRBV7-9 - TGTGCCAGCAGCTTGGAGGGGGACACTGAAGCTTTCTTT CASSLEGDTEAFF
TRBJ1-1 - TRBV7-9 - TGCGCCAGCAGCTTAGGAGGGGCTGCCACTGAAGCTTTCTTT CASSLGGAATEAFF
TRBJ2-7 TRBD2 TRBV28 - TGTGCCAGCAGTCATATAGCGGGGGATTACGAGCAGTACTTC CASSHIAGDYEQYF
TRBJ1-1 TRBD1 TRBV7-9 - TGTGCCAGCAGCTTCCAGGGGGACACTGAAGCTTTCTTT CASSFQGDTEAFF
TRBJ1-2 - TRBV5-4 medium-sized TGTGCCAGCAGCTTGGAAAGGAGGAGCTCGGATGGCTACACCTTC CASSLERRSSDGYTF
TRBJ2-7 - TRBV28 - TGTGCCAGCAGTTTACCGACCCTAAGGGGGGTTAGCGAGCAGTACTTC CASSLPTLRGVSEQYF
TRBJ1-2 - TRBV6-1 - TGTGCCACCGCCCGGGGGGGGGCTCCCTTCTATGGCTACACCTTC CATARGGAPFYGYTF
TRBJ2-3 - TRBV6-4 - TGTGCCAGCAGTGACTCGGGGAGCCCAGATACGCAGTATTTT CASSDSGSPDTQYF